Listed here are 32 T cell receptor beta chains from one sample, sequenced in a study of shared clonotypes between healthy human individuals. Using immunoSEQ multiplex PCR, the repertoire was profiled, and TCRdb retains in-frame clones only, with some absent. Of about 330,000 clones listed, around 72% were seen once; the top ten hold approximately 10%. Sequenced material: memory CD4+ T cells sorted from blood. Subset denoted: CD45RA-negative fraction. Receptors originate from a man younger than 40 in good health.

Only a few counts were recorded for this clone. This sequence joins TRBV28 and TRBJ1-1; the D gene is possibly TRBD1 (5 bases). CDR3 length: 13 amino acids. CDR1 is MDHEN, CDR2 SYDVKM, per germline. Trimming cost V 6 bases and J 6 bases, with 14 bases left between them. In DNA form, the CDR3 reads TGTGCCAGCAGCCCTAAGGACAAATCTGAAGCTTTCTTT. This sequence encodes CASSPKDKSEAFF. Based on the CDR3 plus reference TRBV28 and TRBJ1-1, the full variable domain is DVKVTQSSRYLVKRTGEKVFLECVQDMDHENMFWYRQDPGLGLRLIYFSYDVKMKEKGDIPEGYSVSREKKERFSLILESASTNQTSMYLCASSPKDKSEAFFGQGTRLTVV.

V gene TRBV5-1 combines with J gene TRBJ2-5, with D maybe TRBD1 (7 bases). Trimming took 4 bases from V and 3 from J, leaving 19 bases between them. The germline V gene encodes CDR1 SGHRS and CDR2 YFSETQ. The CDR3 length is 16 residues. This chain's CDR3 is CASSERTDREEETQYF. For the CDR3, the DNA is TGCGCCAGCAGCGAGAGGACCGACAGGGAGGAAGAGACCCAGTACTTC.

The chain joins TRBV6-1 to TRBJ2-7; 7 bases line up with TRBD2. The CDR3 contains 14 residues. The V gene end was trimmed by 6 bases and the J gene end by 3 bases; junction bases not matched to a gene: 8. Per the germline V gene, CDR1 is MNHNS and CDR2 is SASEGT. The CDR3 sequence is CASSRRGEHYEQYF. The CDR3 DNA is TGTGCCAGCAGCCGACGGGGGGAACACTACGAGCAGTACTTC.

V usage is TRBV5-5 and J usage is TRBJ2-7, with 13 bases identical to TRBD2. Germline assignment: CDR1 SGHKS and CDR2 YYEKEE (reference sequence). The CDR3 has 15 residues. V gave up 4 bases and J gave up 2 bases; unmatched junction bases: 3. For the CDR3, the DNA is TGTGCCAGCAGCGGAGGGACTAGCGGGACCTACGAGCAGTACTTC. It encodes CASSGGTSGTYEQYF.

V gene TRBV5-5 combines with J gene TRBJ1-2; unclear D gene. CDR1 and CDR2 from the germline V gene are SGHKS and YYEKEE (reference sequence). The V gene lost 0 bases and the J gene lost 3 bases, with 9 bases spanning the gap. This CDR3 is built from 14 residues. CDR3 sequence (DNA): TGTGCCAGCAGCTTGGATATAAGAGACTATGGCTACACCTTC. This encodes CASSLDIRDYGYTF.

V is TRBV7-6 and J is TRBJ2-6, with D perhaps matching TRBD2 (7 bases). This CDR3 has 18 amino acids. CDR1 and CDR2 from the germline V gene are SGHVS and FNYEAQ. V lost 3 bases, J lost 0 bases, and 15 bases lay in between. The CDR3: CASSFQGTITSGANVLTF. CDR3 sequence (DNA): TGTGCCAGCAGCTTCCAGGGGACTATCACCTCTGGGGCCAACGTCCTGACTTTC.

V and J are TRBV5-4 and TRBJ2-5; D is uncertain. This CDR3 comprises 15 residues. Germline assignment: CDR1 SGHNT and CDR2 YYREEE (reference sequence). Trimming took 4 bases from V and 5 from J, leaving 18 bases between them. CDR3 loop: CASSPSGRFGETQYF. DNA of the CDR3: TGTGCCAGCAGCCCATCCGGCAGGTTTGGGGAGACCCAGTACTTC.

This clone appeared a few times. This sequence joins TRBV14 and TRBJ2-3; a weak D match, TRBD2 (5 bases). The germline V and J ends were trimmed by 5 bases and 5 bases, with 17 bases remaining between them. CDR1 and CDR2 from the germline V gene are SGHDN and FVKESK. CDR3 length: 15 residues. The CDR3 is CASSLSAGSIDTQYF. The CDR3 DNA reads TGTGCCAGCAGCTTGTCCGCGGGCTCCATAGATACGCAGTATTTT.

The J gene is TRBJ2-5, the V gene TRBV6-1; D assignment may be TRBD1 or TRBD2 (7 bases each). V lost 7 bases and J 5 bases, leaving 17 bases between the germline ends. This CDR3 has 14 amino acids. Germline CDR1 reads MNHNS; CDR2 reads SASEGT. The DNA of the CDR3 is TGTGCCAGCACCCCAGGGGGGGGCTTGGAGACCCAGTACTTC. This codes for CASTPGGGLETQYF.

The gene calls are TRBV9 and TRBJ1-4; 7 bases map to TRBD1. The CDR3 runs to 15 residues. J lost 5 bases, V lost 3 bases, and 7 bases had no gene match. Germline CDR1 reads SGDLS; CDR2 reads YYNGEE. For the CDR3, the DNA is TGTGCCAGCAGCGCCCTGGACAGGCTAAATGAAAAACTGTTTTTT. Protein sequence: CASSALDRLNEKLFF.

A few counts support this clone. Other nucleotide sequences in the sample specify the same CDR3. The CDR3 DNA sequence: TGCGCCAGCAGCTCACAGGGGAGCTCCTATAATTCACCCCTCCACTTT. This translates into CASSSQGSSYNSPLHF. The V gene is TRBV5-1, the J gene TRBJ1-6, with 7 bases aligning to TRBD1. Germline loops: CDR1 SGHRS, CDR2 YFSETQ. CDR3 length: 16 residues. Trimming took 3 bases from V and 0 from J; bases not matched to a gene: 3.

V usage is TRBV19 and J usage is TRBJ2-7; D gene unclear. Germline V gene sequence: CDR1 LNHDA, CDR2 SQIVND (reference sequence). The CDR3 loop spans 14 amino acids. V lost 0 bases and J 6 bases, leaving 12 bases between the germline ends. The CDR3 bases are TGTGCCAGTAGTATAGATCCTTCATCGGGCGAGCAGTACTTC. Residues: CASSIDPSSGEQYF.

The CDR3 sequence: CASSPEQVGYQPQHF. CDR3 sequence (DNA): TGTGCCAGCTCACCGGAACAGGTGGGGTATCAGCCCCAGCATTTT. V is TRBV18 and J is TRBJ1-5; tentatively, D is TRBD1 (5 bases). Germline CDR1 KGHSH, CDR2 LQKENI. Trimming pared 3 bases from V and 5 bases from J, leaving 14 bases between. The CDR3 covers 15 residues.

The chain links TRBV5-6 to TRBJ2-3; 7 bases line up with TRBD2. V shed 4 bases and J 8 bases; nucleotides not matched to a gene: 10. The CDR3 consists of 14 residues. Looked up from germline, CDR1 is SGHDT and CDR2 is YYEEEE. CDR3: CASSTREGRGTQYF. The CDR3 nucleotides read TGTGCCAGCAGCACGAGGGAGGGGCGAGGTACGCAGTATTTT.

The chain links TRBV5-4 to TRBJ2-7; tentative D call: TRBD2 (6 bases). This CDR3 is 16 amino acids long. Germline V gene data show CDR1 as SGHNT and CDR2 as YYREEE (reference sequence). The V and J ends lost 4 bases and 1 base respectively, with 18 bases between them. CDR3 region: CASSLDSGIRSYEQYF. DNA for the CDR3: TGTGCCAGCAGCCTGGATAGCGGAATTCGTTCCTACGAGCAGTACTTC.

This chain joins TRBV19 and TRBJ1-1, with 11 bases lining up with TRBD1. This CDR3 has 15 amino acids. Germline values: CDR1 LNHDA, CDR2 SQIVND (reference sequence). The V gene end was trimmed by 4 bases and the J gene end by 5 bases; junction bases not matched to a gene: 6. CDR3 nucleotide sequence: TGTGCCAGTAGTAGGCCGGGACAGGGGGATACTGAAGCTTTCTTT. This gives the protein CASSRPGQGDTEAFF.

This sequence joins TRBV19 and TRBJ2-2; maybe TRBD1 (6 bases). The CDR3 is 13 amino acids. Trimming shortened V by 7 bases and J by 2 bases, and 8 bases separated the two germline ends. CDR1 is LNHDA, CDR2 SQIVND, per germline (reference sequence). The CDR3 reads CASMDSNTGELFF. The DNA of the CDR3 is TGTGCCAGTATGGACAGCAACACCGGGGAGCTGTTTTTT.

This clone was recorded at least ten times. The V call is TRBV4-1, the J call TRBJ2-1; D is perhaps TRBD2 (6 bases). The CDR3 loop spans 20 amino acids. V was shortened by 1 base and J by 4 bases, with 26 bases between the two germline ends. Germline lookup yields CDR1 MGHRA and CDR2 YSYEKL. In DNA, the CDR3 is TGCGCCAGCAGCCAAGTAATTAACTTCGCGGGCAGGGAGGATTACAATGAGCAGTTCTTC. It is translated as CASSQVINFAGREDYNEQFF.

This chain joins TRBV10-3 and TRBJ2-7; D unclear. This CDR3 region has 14 residues. CDR1 and CDR2 from the germline V gene are ENHRY and SYGVKD. Trimming removed 5 bases from V and 6 bases from J, with 17 bases in between. The CDR3 protein is CAISLNPTNSEQYF. CDR3 DNA sequence: TGTGCCATCAGTCTCAACCCTACTAATAGCGAGCAGTACTTC.

This rearrangement joins TRBV7-2 to TRBJ2-2; D is possibly TRBD1 or TRBD2 (5 bases each). The CDR3 spans 13 residues. V shed 4 bases and J shed 7 bases, with 10 bases lying between them. From germline, CDR1 is SGHTA and CDR2 FQGNSA. CDR3 residues: CASSSGRYGELFF. The CDR3 nucleotides read TGTGCCAGCAGCTCGGGACGGTACGGGGAGCTGTTTTTT. The full variable domain, its missing parts supplied by reference TRBV7-2 and TRBJ2-2, is GAGVSQSPSNKVTEKGKDVELRCDPISGHTALYWYRQSLGQGLEFLIYFQGNSAPDKSGLPSDRFSAERTGGSVSTLTIQRTQQEDSAVYLCASSSGRYGELFFGEGSRLTVL.

The chain links TRBV28 to TRBJ2-1; 8 bases agree with TRBD1. Unmatched junction bases numbered 5, after V lost 7 bases and J lost 0 bases. This CDR3 spans 15 amino acids. CDR1 is MDHEN, CDR2 SYDVKM, per germline. The CDR3 region is CASTSGQGSYNEQFF. The CDR3 DNA reads TGTGCCAGCACCTCCGGACAGGGCTCCTACAATGAGCAGTTCTTC.

This clone showed up just once. The genes are TRBV2 and TRBJ2-2, with unresolved D. Germline V lookup: CDR1 SNHLY, CDR2 FYNNEI. The V and J ends lost 1 base and 2 bases respectively, with 11 bases between them. This CDR3 has 16 amino acids. The CDR3 nucleotides are TGTGCCAGCAGTGAAGAGGATCTCCAAAACACCGGGGAGCTGTTTTTT. It encodes CASSEEDLQNTGELFF.

V is TRBV7-2 and J is TRBJ2-1; 12 nucleotides agree with TRBD2. The length of the CDR3 is 18 residues. Germline trimming cut 5 bases from V and 4 bases from J; bases unmatched to any gene: 12. Per the germline V gene, CDR1 is SGHTA and CDR2 is FQGNSA. The CDR3 reads CASSNYFSSGRVYNEQFF. The CDR3 DNA is TGTGCCAGCAGCAACTACTTTTCTAGCGGGAGGGTTTACAATGAGCAGTTCTTC.

This chain links TRBV10-3 with TRBJ2-3, with TRBD2 matching 12 bases. From germline, CDR1 is ENHRY and CDR2 SYGVKD. Trimming cost V 3 bases and J 5 bases; bases outside gene matches: 6. This CDR3 spans 16 amino acids. Written as DNA, the CDR3 is TGTGCCATCAGTGAATTTCTAGCGGGAGGGAGAGATACGCAGTATTTT. It specifies CAISEFLAGGRDTQYF.

This rearrangement joins TRBV2 to TRBJ2-3; maybe TRBD1 (6 bases). There are 17 residues in the CDR3. V lost 2 bases, J lost 4 bases, and 19 bases lay in between. Germline V gene data show CDR1 as SNHLY and CDR2 as FYNNEI. The CDR3 DNA follows: TGTGCCAGCAGTGAACTCCGGCAGGGGAATAGGGCAGATACGCAGTATTTT. It encodes CASSELRQGNRADTQYF.

This chain connects TRBV7-8 to TRBJ1-4, with 9 nucleotides matching TRBD1. Per the germline V gene, CDR1 is SGHVS and CDR2 is FQNEAQ. The V segment lost 5 bases and the J segment 0 bases; nucleotides outside the gene matches: 4. The CDR3 loop spans 16 amino acids. The CDR3 nucleotides read TGTGCCAGCAGCGCACGACAGGGGGCAACTAATGAAAAACTGTTTTTT. Protein sequence: CASSARQGATNEKLFF.

This clone was recorded once. The CDR3 reads CASSQEATSGNSGANVLTF. The DNA for the CDR3 is TGCGCCAGCAGCCAAGAGGCTACTAGCGGCAACTCTGGGGCCAACGTCCTGACTTTC. The chain couples TRBV4-3 to TRBJ2-6, with TRBD2 identical over 8 bases. This CDR3 contains 19 residues. V shed 0 bases, J shed 0 bases, and the junction held 7 bases outside the gene matches. The germline gives CDR1 LGHNA, CDR2 YSLEER.

V is TRBV28 and J is TRBJ1-2, with D hard to call. Trimming stripped 3 bases from V and 5 bases from J, with 7 bases between. Germline V gives CDR1 MDHEN, CDR2 SYDVKM. This CDR3 is 12 amino acids long. CDR3 residues: CASSLDLYGYTF. CDR3 sequence (DNA): TGTGCCAGCAGTTTGGACCTGTATGGCTACACCTTC.

This clone came up a few times. The V and J genes are TRBV2 and TRBJ1-2; TRBD1 matches 8 bases. Germline V CDR1 and CDR2: SNHLY, FYNNEI. Trimming took 8 bases from V and 6 from J; bases not matched to a gene: 11. CDR3 length: 14 amino acids. The CDR3 reads CASSLDRGRNGYTF. CDR3 DNA: TGTGCCAGCTCGTTAGACAGGGGACGGAATGGCTACACCTTC.

This chain uses TRBV7-2 with TRBJ2-5, with D perhaps matching TRBD1 (6 bases). The germline V gene encodes CDR1 SGHTA and CDR2 FQGNSA. Trimming removed 4 bases at V and 4 bases at J, with 16 bases between. There are 15 residues in the CDR3. CDR3 nucleotides: TGTGCCAGCAGCTCCCGGGCCCTAGGGGGAGAGACCCAGTACTTC. Its protein product is CASSSRALGGETQYF.

As to this clone: The sample holds other DNA sequences that translate to the same CDR3. Here the CDR3 DNA reads TGCAGTGCTAGAGGTGACTACGAGCAGTACTTC. Its protein is CSARGDYEQYF. The gene calls are TRBV20-1 and TRBJ2-7; D gene ambiguous. Germline values: CDR1 DFQATT, CDR2 SNEGSKA (reference sequence). CDR3 size: 11 residues. V lost 1 base, J lost 3 bases, and 4 bases lay in between.

This clone was seen a handful of times. The chain combines TRBV19 with TRBJ2-1, with 10 bases aligning to TRBD2. The germline V gene encodes CDR1 LNHDA and CDR2 SQIVND (reference sequence). The CDR3 runs to 17 residues. The V gene end was trimmed by 9 bases and the J gene end by 8 bases; junction bases not matched to a gene: 19. In DNA, the CDR3 is TGTGCCAGCTCGGGCCCTCTGGTAGCTAGCGGGAGTCATGAGCAGTTCTTC. Translated, it gives CASSGPLVASGSHEQFF.